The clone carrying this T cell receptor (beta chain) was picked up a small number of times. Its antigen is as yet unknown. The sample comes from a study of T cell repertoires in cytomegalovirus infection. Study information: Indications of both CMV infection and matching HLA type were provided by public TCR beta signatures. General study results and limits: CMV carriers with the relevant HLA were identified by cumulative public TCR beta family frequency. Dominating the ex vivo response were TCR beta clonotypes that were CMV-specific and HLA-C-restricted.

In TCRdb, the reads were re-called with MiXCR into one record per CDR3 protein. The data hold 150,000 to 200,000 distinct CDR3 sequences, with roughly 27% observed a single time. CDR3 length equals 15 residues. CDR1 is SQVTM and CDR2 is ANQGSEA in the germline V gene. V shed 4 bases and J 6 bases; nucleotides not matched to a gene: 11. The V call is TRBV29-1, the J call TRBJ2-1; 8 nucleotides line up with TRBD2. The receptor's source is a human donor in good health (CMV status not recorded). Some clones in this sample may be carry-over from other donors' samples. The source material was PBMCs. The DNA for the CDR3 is TGCAGCGTTGTCAGGCAAGCCGGGACTAGCAATGAGCAGTTCTTC. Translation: CSVVRQAGTSNEQFF.